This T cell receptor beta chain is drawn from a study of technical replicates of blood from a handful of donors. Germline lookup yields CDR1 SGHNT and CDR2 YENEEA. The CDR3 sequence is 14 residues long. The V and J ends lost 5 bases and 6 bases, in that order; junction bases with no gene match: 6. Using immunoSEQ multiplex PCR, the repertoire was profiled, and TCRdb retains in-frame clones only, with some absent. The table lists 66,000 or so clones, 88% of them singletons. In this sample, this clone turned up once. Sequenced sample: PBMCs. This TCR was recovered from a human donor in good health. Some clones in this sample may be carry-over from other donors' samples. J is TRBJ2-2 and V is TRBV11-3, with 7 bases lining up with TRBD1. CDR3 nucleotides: TGTGCCAGCAGCACCCGACAGGGACCCGGGGAGCTGTTTTTT. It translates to CASSTRQGPGELFF.